This is a list of T cell receptor beta chains from one sample in a study of CD4 and CD8 cells across lung adenocarcinoma regions. MiXCR, applied by TCRdb to the PCR reads, yields one record per CDR3 protein. The sample yields thousands of distinct CDR3 sequences, approximately 63% seen once. Sequencing was done on a sample of CD4+ T cells from the center of a lung tumor. The receptors derive from a male donor with lung adenocarcinoma. The CD4 and CD8 labels of this study may be unreliable. Each CDR3 is given with its conserved first and last residue. Each record gives: V gene, CDR3 length, J gene, CDR3 protein.

v_call: TRBV10-3; cdr3_length: 13; j_call: TRBJ2-4; cdr3_aa: CAAGLGPKFTQYF
v_call: TRBV6-4; cdr3_length: 14; j_call: TRBJ2-3; cdr3_aa: CASRPGPFTDTQYF
v_call: TRBV10-1; cdr3_length: 16; j_call: TRBJ2-1; cdr3_aa: CASSDDLSTSGTEQFF
v_call: TRBV6-5; cdr3_length: 15; j_call: TRBJ2-4; cdr3_aa: CASSYSRGKAGIQYF
v_call: TRBV6-1; cdr3_length: 14; j_call: TRBJ2-3; cdr3_aa: CAGSGGRDRETQYF
v_call: TRBV6-5; cdr3_length: 13; j_call: TRBJ2-1; cdr3_aa: CASSFPGSALEFF
v_call: TRBV25-1; cdr3_length: 16; j_call: TRBJ2-3; cdr3_aa: CASRAAGGGPRDTQYF
v_call: TRBV6-1; cdr3_length: 12; j_call: TRBJ2-1; cdr3_aa: CASSQWEVEQFF
v_call: TRBV6-1; cdr3_length: 13; j_call: TRBJ1-2; cdr3_aa: CASSETIGGGYTF
v_call: TRBV29-1; cdr3_length: 12; j_call: TRBJ2-2; cdr3_aa: CSGYSGTGELFF
v_call: TRBV10-3; cdr3_length: 15; j_call: TRBJ1-1; cdr3_aa: CAISAKQGEDTEAFF
v_call: TRBV6-1; cdr3_length: 16; j_call: TRBJ2-7; cdr3_aa: CASSEDLKTQRCEQYF
v_call: TRBV6-1; cdr3_length: 13; j_call: .; cdr3_aa: CASSAHRGDEQFF
v_call: TRBV6-1; cdr3_length: 13; j_call: .; cdr3_aa: CASSKGPQETQYF
v_call: TRBV6-1; cdr3_length: 15; j_call: TRBJ2-1; cdr3_aa: CASSRREFEKNEQFF
v_call: TRBV6-5; cdr3_length: 13; j_call: TRBJ1-5; cdr3_aa: CASSLDGNQPQHF
v_call: TRBV7-7; cdr3_length: 12; j_call: TRBJ2-5; cdr3_aa: CASSGSQETQYF
v_call: TRBV6-5; cdr3_length: 16; j_call: TRBJ2-4; cdr3_aa: CASSYRTGGGENIQYF
v_call: TRBV6-5; cdr3_length: 14; j_call: TRBJ2-7; cdr3_aa: CASSSRDRVHEQYF
v_call: TRBV7-3; cdr3_length: 13; j_call: TRBJ1-1; cdr3_aa: CASSRGVNTEAFF
v_call: TRBV4-3; cdr3_length: 15; j_call: .; cdr3_aa: CASSQDVGPRETQYF
v_call: TRBV12-3/TRBV12-4; cdr3_length: 12; j_call: TRBJ2-1; cdr3_aa: CASELGGTGQFF
v_call: TRBV7-7; cdr3_length: 16; j_call: TRBJ2-1; cdr3_aa: CASSLDPWATTGELFF
v_call: TRBV7-2; cdr3_length: 13; j_call: TRBJ2-2; cdr3_aa: CASSLEPSGKLFF
v_call: TRBV11-2; cdr3_length: 15; j_call: TRBJ2-5; cdr3_aa: CASSLVVGRKETQYF
v_call: TRBV6-5; cdr3_length: 14; j_call: TRBJ2-1; cdr3_aa: CASSSGGRYNEQFF
v_call: TRBV6-5; cdr3_length: 16; j_call: TRBJ2-3; cdr3_aa: CASSSRTSGNSDTQYF
v_call: TRBV6-1; cdr3_length: 14; j_call: TRBJ2-2; cdr3_aa: CASSARRTDGELFF
v_call: TRBV3-1; cdr3_length: 14; j_call: TRBJ2-7; cdr3_aa: CASSSSGIHYEQYF
v_call: TRBV6-1; cdr3_length: 14; j_call: TRBJ1-2; cdr3_aa: CASSEDGGSYGYTF
v_call: TRBV6-1; cdr3_length: 14; j_call: TRBJ2-3; cdr3_aa: CAGSGQVFPDTQYF
v_call: TRBV10-1; cdr3_length: 13; j_call: TRBJ1-1; cdr3_aa: CAARPTGNTEAFF
v_call: TRBV6-1; cdr3_length: 14; j_call: TRBJ2-7; cdr3_aa: CASKPGLASYEQYF
v_call: TRBV6-1; cdr3_length: 12; j_call: TRBJ1-5; cdr3_aa: CAAKQGAQPQHF
v_call: TRBV27; cdr3_length: 15; j_call: TRBJ1-6; cdr3_aa: CASSLSRGLDSPLHF
v_call: TRBV6-1; cdr3_length: 14; j_call: TRBJ2-4; cdr3_aa: CASRGQGAKNMQYF
v_call: TRBV7-2; cdr3_length: 16; j_call: TRBJ2-1; cdr3_aa: CASSLALSGTYNEQFF
v_call: TRBV24-1; cdr3_length: 19; j_call: TRBJ2-3; cdr3_aa: CATSDPLWSSGRSTDTQYF
v_call: TRBV7-2; cdr3_length: 14; j_call: TRBJ2-7; cdr3_aa: CASSFGQGTYEQYF
v_call: TRBV6-1; cdr3_length: 14; j_call: TRBJ2-3; cdr3_aa: CAGSGERGPETQYF
v_call: TRBV24-1; cdr3_length: 19; j_call: TRBJ2-4; cdr3_aa: CATSDPLWSGLGATNTQYF
v_call: TRBV6-1; cdr3_length: 11; j_call: TRBJ2-3; cdr3_aa: CASAGIETQYF
v_call: TRBV7-2; cdr3_length: 14; j_call: TRBJ2-4; cdr3_aa: CASSLGLARNIQYF
v_call: TRBV6-1; cdr3_length: 12; j_call: TRBJ2-2; cdr3_aa: CASCAKTGELFF
v_call: TRBV6-1; cdr3_length: 17; j_call: TRBJ2-5; cdr3_aa: CASSRGAGGGEGETQYF
v_call: TRBV10-1; cdr3_length: 15; j_call: TRBJ2-5; cdr3_aa: CARGPGVAAQETQYF
v_call: TRBV27; cdr3_length: 15; j_call: .; cdr3_aa: CASRQDLSASYEQYF
v_call: TRBV27; cdr3_length: 14; j_call: .; cdr3_aa: CASGGQGDQETQYF
v_call: TRBV6-1; cdr3_length: 13; j_call: TRBJ1-5; cdr3_aa: CASSVEGNQPQHF
v_call: TRBV24-1; cdr3_length: 19; j_call: TRBJ2-3; cdr3_aa: CATSDPLWSGGGATDTQYF
v_call: TRBV6-1; cdr3_length: 15; j_call: TRBJ2-1; cdr3_aa: CASTPAGAHYGEQFF
v_call: TRBV6-1; cdr3_length: 15; j_call: TRBJ2-1; cdr3_aa: CASTRGGAGSGEQFF
v_call: TRBV6-4; cdr3_length: 13; j_call: TRBJ2-3; cdr3_aa: CASWGRGQDTQYF
v_call: TRBV6-1; cdr3_length: 16; j_call: TRBJ2-2; cdr3_aa: CASSKLAGAYTGELFF
v_call: TRBV7-2; cdr3_length: 13; j_call: .; cdr3_aa: CASSPTKGETQYF
v_call: TRBV11-2; cdr3_length: 16; j_call: TRBJ2-2; cdr3_aa: CASSSPSRANTGELFF
v_call: TRBV6-1; cdr3_length: 15; j_call: .; cdr3_aa: CASRPLWGDQETQYF
v_call: TRBV6-1; cdr3_length: 13; j_call: TRBJ1-2; cdr3_aa: CASREGNNYGYTF